These T cell receptor beta chains were read from a single sample in a study of T-cell memory formation after mild COVID-19. MiXCR, run by TCRdb on the 5' RACE reads, gives a single entry per CDR3 protein. This table has just over 400,000 distinct CDR3 sequences, 20% to 30% appearing once. Material for sequencing was PBMCs or a T cell subset sorted from them (not recorded which). These receptors were taken from an adult woman who had mild COVID-19 (a few samples of this study predate the infection). Cell type and time point are not known. Both conserved end residues are part of each CDR3. The order of the fields is D gene, V gene, J gene, clone size, CDR3 DNA, CDR3 protein. D genes are given only for firm matches. Expanded clones are given a class, and other clones once, few, many or no size at all.

d_call: .; v_call: TRBV7-6; j_call: TRBJ2-2; clone_size: .; cdr3_nt: TGTGCCAGCAGCTTTCAGGGTAGCGGCGGGGAGCTGTTTTTT; cdr3_aa: CASSFQGSGGELFF
d_call: TRBD2; v_call: TRBV20-1; j_call: TRBJ2-1; clone_size: .; cdr3_nt: TGCAGTGCTAGAGCCTCCGGGACTAGCGGGGATGAGCAGTTCTTC; cdr3_aa: CSARASGTSGDEQFF
d_call: .; v_call: TRBV12-3/TRBV12-4; j_call: TRBJ2-1; clone_size: few; cdr3_nt: TGTGCCAGCAGTCTCCTTTCGGGCAATGAGCAGTTCTTC; cdr3_aa: CASSLLSGNEQFF
d_call: .; v_call: TRBV4-2; j_call: TRBJ2-7; clone_size: .; cdr3_nt: TGTGCCAGCAGCCAAGAGACAGCTACCTACGAGCAGTACTTC; cdr3_aa: CASSQETATYEQYF
d_call: .; v_call: TRBV12-3/TRBV12-4; j_call: TRBJ2-7; clone_size: few; cdr3_nt: TGTGCCAGCAGTTTCAAGGGAAACTACGAGCAGTACTTC; cdr3_aa: CASSFKGNYEQYF
d_call: .; v_call: TRBV7-9; j_call: TRBJ1-3; clone_size: .; cdr3_nt: TGTGCCAGCAGATCCCGCGGTGGGAACACCATATATTTT; cdr3_aa: CASRSRGGNTIYF
d_call: .; v_call: TRBV7-8; j_call: TRBJ2-5; clone_size: .; cdr3_nt: TGTGCCAGCAGCTTAGCTCGCCTGCCAGAGACCCAGTACTTC; cdr3_aa: CASSLARLPETQYF
d_call: TRBD1; v_call: TRBV24-1; j_call: TRBJ2-1; clone_size: many; cdr3_nt: TGTGCCACCAGTGTAGTGGACAGGGATTACAATGAGCAGTTCTTC; cdr3_aa: CATSVVDRDYNEQFF
d_call: .; v_call: TRBV7-2; j_call: TRBJ1-5; clone_size: few; cdr3_nt: TGTGCCAGCAGCTTACAGGCGGATAATCAGCCCCAGCATTTT; cdr3_aa: CASSLQADNQPQHF
d_call: .; v_call: TRBV7-9; j_call: TRBJ1-1; clone_size: .; cdr3_nt: TGTGCCAGCAGCTTCCTCGACGGAGCTTTCTTT; cdr3_aa: CASSFLDGAFF
d_call: .; v_call: TRBV12-3/TRBV12-4; j_call: TRBJ1-1; clone_size: .; cdr3_nt: TGTGCCAGCAGTCTTAGTCACCGCCCGGGGACTGAAGCTTTCTTT; cdr3_aa: CASSLSHRPGTEAFF
d_call: .; v_call: TRBV5-5; j_call: TRBJ1-5; clone_size: few; cdr3_nt: TGTGCCAGCAGCTTGGGGTTAGTGGGCAAGGGCAATCAGCCCCAGCATTTT; cdr3_aa: CASSLGLVGKGNQPQHF
d_call: .; v_call: TRBV5-1; j_call: TRBJ1-1; clone_size: many; cdr3_nt: TGCGCCAGCAGCTTGGGTGGTCGAACGAACACTGAAGCTTTCTTT; cdr3_aa: CASSLGGRTNTEAFF
d_call: TRBD1; v_call: TRBV5-5; j_call: TRBJ1-2; clone_size: .; cdr3_nt: TGTGCCAGCAGCTTAGGGCCGGGACAGGGAGGAGGCTACACCTTC; cdr3_aa: CASSLGPGQGGGYTF
d_call: .; v_call: TRBV6-4; j_call: TRBJ2-3; clone_size: few; cdr3_nt: TGTGCCAGCAGTGAAGGGGGAGGGGGCACAGATACGCAGTATTTT; cdr3_aa: CASSEGGGGTDTQYF
d_call: TRBD2; v_call: TRBV28; j_call: TRBJ2-7; clone_size: .; cdr3_nt: TGTGCCAGCAGTTTCCGTAGCGGGAGTGCCGACGAGCAGTACTTC; cdr3_aa: CASSFRSGSADEQYF
d_call: TRBD1; v_call: TRBV5-1; j_call: TRBJ2-6; clone_size: few; cdr3_nt: TGCGCCAGCCGAAGACAGGGCTCTGGGGCCAACGTCCTGACTTTC; cdr3_aa: CASRRQGSGANVLTF
d_call: .; v_call: TRBV4-3; j_call: TRBJ1-1; clone_size: .; cdr3_nt: TGCGCCAGCAGCCAAGTACAGGATTACACTGAAGCTTTCTTT; cdr3_aa: CASSQVQDYTEAFF
d_call: .; v_call: TRBV15; j_call: TRBJ1-1; clone_size: .; cdr3_nt: TGTGCCACCAGCAGAGATACAGTACAGGGCGGGGAAGCTTTCTTT; cdr3_aa: CATSRDTVQGGEAFF
d_call: .; v_call: TRBV5-5; j_call: TRBJ2-3; clone_size: .; cdr3_nt: TGTGCCAGCAGCTCCACGGGTGGGTCAGGCACAGATACGCAGTATTTT; cdr3_aa: CASSSTGGSGTDTQYF
d_call: .; v_call: TRBV29-1; j_call: TRBJ1-1; clone_size: once; cdr3_nt: TGCAGCGTTGAGATGGGGATGACTGAAGCTTTCTTT; cdr3_aa: CSVEMGMTEAFF
d_call: TRBD2; v_call: TRBV5-1; j_call: TRBJ2-1; clone_size: .; cdr3_nt: TGCGCCAGCAGCTTGGTGCCTAGCGGGAGTCTATACAATGAGCAGTTCTTC; cdr3_aa: CASSLVPSGSLYNEQFF
d_call: .; v_call: TRBV5-5; j_call: TRBJ2-7; clone_size: .; cdr3_nt: TGTGCCAGCAGCCCGGGAACAGGCGGATACCCTTACTCCTACGAGCAGTACTTC; cdr3_aa: CASSPGTGGYPYSYEQYF
d_call: .; v_call: TRBV5-5; j_call: TRBJ1-3; clone_size: .; cdr3_nt: TGTGCCAGCAGCTTGGGAAGAAACACCATATATTTT; cdr3_aa: CASSLGRNTIYF
d_call: TRBD2; v_call: TRBV7-2; j_call: TRBJ2-1; clone_size: few; cdr3_nt: TGTGCCAGCAGGACTAGCGGGGGGGCCGGGAATGAGCAGTTCTTC; cdr3_aa: CASRTSGGAGNEQFF
d_call: .; v_call: TRBV29-1; j_call: TRBJ1-1; clone_size: .; cdr3_nt: TGCAGCGTTGACTCAGGGAACACTGAAGCTTTCTTT; cdr3_aa: CSVDSGNTEAFF
d_call: .; v_call: TRBV29-1; j_call: TRBJ2-1; clone_size: few; cdr3_nt: TGCAGCGCCACCCCGCGAGGCTCCTACAATGAGCAGTTCTTC; cdr3_aa: CSATPRGSYNEQFF
d_call: .; v_call: TRBV4-3; j_call: TRBJ1-2; clone_size: .; cdr3_nt: TGCGCCAGCAGCCAAGGGCAGGGCGGCTATGGCTACACCTTC; cdr3_aa: CASSQGQGGYGYTF
d_call: .; v_call: TRBV12-3/TRBV12-4; j_call: TRBJ2-1; clone_size: few; cdr3_nt: TGTGCCAGCAGTTTTGGCGCGCCGAACTACAATGAGCAGTTCTTC; cdr3_aa: CASSFGAPNYNEQFF
d_call: .; v_call: TRBV30; j_call: TRBJ2-7; clone_size: .; cdr3_nt: TGTGCCTGGAGTGGACTAGTCCGATCCTACGAGCAGTACTTC; cdr3_aa: CAWSGLVRSYEQYF
d_call: .; v_call: TRBV24-1; j_call: TRBJ1-4; clone_size: .; cdr3_nt: TGTGCCACCAGTGATTCCAGGGGTGTTAATGAAAAACTGTTTTTT; cdr3_aa: CATSDSRGVNEKLFF
d_call: .; v_call: TRBV7-9; j_call: TRBJ2-5; clone_size: few; cdr3_nt: TGTGCCAGCAGGACCGACAGATTCCAAGAGACCCAGTACTTC; cdr3_aa: CASRTDRFQETQYF
d_call: .; v_call: TRBV20-1; j_call: TRBJ1-2; clone_size: .; cdr3_nt: TGCAGTGCTAGGACAGTTGAAGGTGGCTATGGCTACACCTTC; cdr3_aa: CSARTVEGGYGYTF
d_call: .; v_call: TRBV6-4; j_call: TRBJ2-2; clone_size: few; cdr3_nt: TGTGCCAGCGGCCGGGGGACCGGGGAGCTGTTTTTT; cdr3_aa: CASGRGTGELFF
d_call: .; v_call: TRBV9; j_call: TRBJ2-3; clone_size: few; cdr3_nt: TGTGCCAGCAGCCGGGACCGCGTAGACACAGATACGCAGTATTTT; cdr3_aa: CASSRDRVDTDTQYF
d_call: .; v_call: TRBV25-1; j_call: TRBJ1-6; clone_size: .; cdr3_nt: TGTGCCAGCAGTAGGACAGTTAAAAATTCACCCCTCCACTTT; cdr3_aa: CASSRTVKNSPLHF
d_call: .; v_call: TRBV29-1; j_call: TRBJ1-3; clone_size: few; cdr3_nt: TGCAGCGTTGTATCAGTACTCGGAAACACCATATATTTT; cdr3_aa: CSVVSVLGNTIYF
d_call: .; v_call: TRBV29-1; j_call: TRBJ2-7; clone_size: few; cdr3_nt: TGCAGCGTTGGTCACAGGGTCGGCTACGAGCAGTACTTC; cdr3_aa: CSVGHRVGYEQYF
d_call: .; v_call: TRBV20-1; j_call: TRBJ1-2; clone_size: .; cdr3_nt: TGCAGTGCTATCCGGGACGGTAACTATGGCTACACCTTC; cdr3_aa: CSAIRDGNYGYTF
d_call: TRBD1; v_call: TRBV29-1; j_call: TRBJ2-3; clone_size: few; cdr3_nt: TGCAGCGTTGAAAAGGGGACAGGGTGGACAGATACGCAGTATTTT; cdr3_aa: CSVEKGTGWTDTQYF
d_call: .; v_call: TRBV7-9; j_call: TRBJ2-2; clone_size: few; cdr3_nt: TGTGCCAGCAGCTTAGAGTCGGGCAAGGACACCGGGGAGCTGTTTTTT; cdr3_aa: CASSLESGKDTGELFF
d_call: TRBD2; v_call: TRBV24-1; j_call: TRBJ2-5; clone_size: few; cdr3_nt: TGTGCCACCAGTGGGGGTAGCGGGGTTCAAGAGACCCAGTACTTC; cdr3_aa: CATSGGSGVQETQYF
d_call: TRBD2; v_call: TRBV5-6; j_call: TRBJ2-5; clone_size: many; cdr3_nt: TGTGCCAGCAGCTTGGTAGCGGGGGGTCGAGAGACCCAGTACTTC; cdr3_aa: CASSLVAGGRETQYF
d_call: .; v_call: TRBV9; j_call: TRBJ2-3; clone_size: many; cdr3_nt: TGTGCCAGCAGCGTAGGGACCATCGGGGATACGCAGTATTTT; cdr3_aa: CASSVGTIGDTQYF
d_call: .; v_call: TRBV20-1; j_call: TRBJ2-3; clone_size: few; cdr3_nt: TGCAGTGCACCGCCTGAGGGGCCCACAGATACGCAGTATTTT; cdr3_aa: CSAPPEGPTDTQYF
d_call: .; v_call: TRBV9; j_call: TRBJ2-3; clone_size: .; cdr3_nt: TGTGCCAGCAGCACGACGACTAATGAAGATACGCAGTATTTT; cdr3_aa: CASSTTTNEDTQYF
d_call: .; v_call: TRBV3-1; j_call: TRBJ2-2; clone_size: .; cdr3_nt: TGTGCCAGCCGGGGCGGGGAAACGTACACCGGGGAGCTGTTTTTT; cdr3_aa: CASRGGETYTGELFF
d_call: TRBD2; v_call: TRBV7-2; j_call: TRBJ2-3; clone_size: .; cdr3_nt: TGTGCCAGCAGCTTAGGGTTACTCGGCGGGAGGATTATAGATACGCAGTATTTT; cdr3_aa: CASSLGLLGGRIIDTQYF
d_call: .; v_call: TRBV10-3; j_call: TRBJ2-5; clone_size: once; cdr3_nt: TGTGCCATCAGTGAGTCCGACAAGCCCCAAGAGACCCAGTACTTC; cdr3_aa: CAISESDKPQETQYF
d_call: .; v_call: TRBV29-1; j_call: TRBJ1-2; clone_size: .; cdr3_nt: TGCAGCGTGAATTTCGCTTCTAATGGCTACACCTTC; cdr3_aa: CSVNFASNGYTF
d_call: TRBD2; v_call: TRBV6-5; j_call: TRBJ2-3; clone_size: few; cdr3_nt: TGTGCCAGCAGTCCTAGCGGGGCGACTAGCACAGATACGCAGTATTTT; cdr3_aa: CASSPSGATSTDTQYF
d_call: TRBD2; v_call: TRBV13; j_call: TRBJ2-7; clone_size: .; cdr3_nt: TGTGCCAGCAGCTCGCCGGTTACTAGCGGGAAGAGCTCCTACGAGCAGTACTTC; cdr3_aa: CASSSPVTSGKSSYEQYF
d_call: .; v_call: TRBV20-1; j_call: TRBJ2-7; clone_size: .; cdr3_nt: TGCAGTGCTAGAGATCGCAGGGGTGGTTACGAGCAGTACTTC; cdr3_aa: CSARDRRGGYEQYF
d_call: .; v_call: TRBV24-1; j_call: TRBJ2-3; clone_size: few; cdr3_nt: TGTGCCACCAGTGATTTGCGAGATACAGATACGCAGTATTTT; cdr3_aa: CATSDLRDTDTQYF
d_call: .; v_call: TRBV5-1; j_call: TRBJ2-7; clone_size: .; cdr3_nt: TGCGCCACCAGCAAAGGAGGGGGGATCTACGAGCAGTACTTC; cdr3_aa: CATSKGGGIYEQYF
d_call: TRBD2; v_call: TRBV7-3; j_call: TRBJ2-3; clone_size: .; cdr3_nt: TGTGCCAGCAGCCGGACTAGCGGGGGGGCAGATACGCAGTATTTT; cdr3_aa: CASSRTSGGADTQYF
d_call: TRBD2; v_call: TRBV7-2; j_call: TRBJ2-3; clone_size: .; cdr3_nt: TGTGCCAGCAGCTTCCGGGGGGGCCCCAACCGTGATACGCAGTATTTT; cdr3_aa: CASSFRGGPNRDTQYF
d_call: .; v_call: TRBV27; j_call: TRBJ2-1; clone_size: .; cdr3_nt: TGTGCCAGCAGTTTATCGGAGGCCTCCTACAATGAGCAGTTCTTC; cdr3_aa: CASSLSEASYNEQFF
d_call: .; v_call: TRBV4-1; j_call: TRBJ2-2; clone_size: few; cdr3_nt: TGCGCCAGCAGCCAAGACCAGGGGGGAGGAAGAGGGGAGCTGTTTTTT; cdr3_aa: CASSQDQGGGRGELFF
d_call: .; v_call: TRBV11-3; j_call: TRBJ2-2; clone_size: .; cdr3_nt: TGTGCCAGCAGCCCACGGAGGGGGGGTGATCCGAACACCGGGGAGCTGTTTTTT; cdr3_aa: CASSPRRGGDPNTGELFF